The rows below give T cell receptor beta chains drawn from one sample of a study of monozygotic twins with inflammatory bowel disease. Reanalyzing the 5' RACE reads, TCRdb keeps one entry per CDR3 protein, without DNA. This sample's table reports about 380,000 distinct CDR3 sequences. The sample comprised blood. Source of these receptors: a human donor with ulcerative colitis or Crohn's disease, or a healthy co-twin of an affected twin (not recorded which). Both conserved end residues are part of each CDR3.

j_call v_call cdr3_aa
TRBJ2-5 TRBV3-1 CASSLFGRAAYQETQYF
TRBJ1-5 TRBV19 CASSIIGQGRPSNQPQHF
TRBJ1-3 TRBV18 CASSPRRSSGNTIYF
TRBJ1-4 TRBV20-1 CSAGNRAGANEKLFF
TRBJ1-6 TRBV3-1 CASSQGLERVSPLHF
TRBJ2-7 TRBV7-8 CASRRGTGYEQYF
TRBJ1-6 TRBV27 CASSLSSGDYNSPLHF
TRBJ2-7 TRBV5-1 CASSLYYLGSEQYF
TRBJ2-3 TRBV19 CASSPTTGDGTDTQYF
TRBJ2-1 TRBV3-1 CASSQAGGAYNEQFF
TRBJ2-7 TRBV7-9 CASSRPGTGFSEQYF
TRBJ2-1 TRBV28 CASSQFRDSPYNEQFF
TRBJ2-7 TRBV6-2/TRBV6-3 CASNRPSGGTRPFYEQYF
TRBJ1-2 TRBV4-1 CASSLGQVGPGGGGYTF
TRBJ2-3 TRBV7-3 CASSLSQTDTQYF
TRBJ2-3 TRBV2 CASRIPGQAPTDTQYF
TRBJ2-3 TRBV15 CATSIPTGGLVGTDTQYF
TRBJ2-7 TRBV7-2 CASSQTRFPYEQYF
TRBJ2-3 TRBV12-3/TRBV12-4 CASSRDPGDADTQYF
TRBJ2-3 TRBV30 CAWSVGLGADTQYF
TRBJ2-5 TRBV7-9 CASSLIGPSARTQYF
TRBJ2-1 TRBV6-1 CASSDGRGPYNEQFF
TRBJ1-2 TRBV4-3 CASSQQGLAYGYTF
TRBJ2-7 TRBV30 CAWRPRFRAYEQYF
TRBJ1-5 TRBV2 CASTGRDSPQPQHF
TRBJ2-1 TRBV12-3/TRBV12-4 CASSRLAVYNEQFF
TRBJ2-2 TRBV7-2 CASNGKNTGELFF
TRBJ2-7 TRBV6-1 CASTPRDRGDHEQYF
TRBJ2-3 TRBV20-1 CSARVGEGSTDTQYF
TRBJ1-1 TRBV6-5 CASSYSGALEAFF
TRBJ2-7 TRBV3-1 CASSQVGQVSSYEQYF
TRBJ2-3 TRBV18 CASSPHREDTQYF
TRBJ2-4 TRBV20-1 CSARTGSAKNIQYF
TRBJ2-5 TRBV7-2 CASSSLGLQAETQYF
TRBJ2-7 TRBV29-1 CSVSGGSYEQYF
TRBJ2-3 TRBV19 CASSRGGLGTDTQYF
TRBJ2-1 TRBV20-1 CSAVSGGRYNEQFF
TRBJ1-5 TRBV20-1 CSASSQGDQPQHF
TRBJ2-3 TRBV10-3 CAISEPEVLGTQYF
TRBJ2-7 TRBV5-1 CASSLGDAGYNYEQYF